Below, 6 T cell receptor beta chains from the same sample are listed, as sequenced in a study of shared clonotypes between healthy human individuals. Here immunoSEQ multiplex PCR was the method, and the copy in TCRdb shows in-frame clones only, minus some. The table records under 1,100,000 clones, about 75% of them present only once. The specimen was memory CD4+ T cells sorted from blood. Regarding subset: CD45RA-negative fraction. These receptor sequences come from a young man in good health.

V is TRBV6-4 and J is TRBJ1-5, with no clear D. V was cut by 8 bases and J by 3 bases, with 17 bases left in between. CDR3 length: 15 residues. Germline V gene sequence: CDR1 MRHNA, CDR2 SNTAGT. The CDR3 DNA follows: TGTGCCAGCCCCCTTTCGTCCGGGCCCAATCAGCCCCAGCATTTT. The encoded protein is CASPLSSGPNQPQHF.

The V gene is TRBV5-1, the J gene TRBJ1-1, with D perhaps TRBD1 (5 bases). CDR3 length equals 15 residues. The V gene's germline CDR1 is SGHRS and CDR2 YFSETQ. Trimming removed 3 bases from V and 4 bases from J, with 16 bases in between. The DNA for the CDR3 is TGCGCCAGCAGCTCCGGGGGAGGGGCGGGCACTGAAGCTTTCTTT. Protein: CASSSGGGAGTEAFF.

The chain employs TRBV7-9 and TRBJ2-3; 7 bases agree with TRBD2. CDR3 length equals 14 residues. Germline trimming cut 2 bases from V and 3 bases from J; bases unmatched to any gene: 2. Germline V lookup: CDR1 SEHNR, CDR2 FQNEAQ (reference sequence). The CDR3 nucleotides read TGTGCCAGCAGCTTACAGCGGGAAACAGATACGCAGTATTTT. Translated, it gives CASSLQRETDTQYF.

The chain recombines TRBV6-6 with TRBJ2-5; D is perhaps TRBD2 (5 bases). The tail of the sequence fits TRBJ2-7 better, so the J call may be wrong. The germline V gene has CDR1 MNHNY and CDR2 SVGAGI (reference sequence). This CDR3 contains 15 residues. DNA of the CDR3: TGTGCCAGCAGTCCTCTAGCCCTGAGCTCCTACGAGCAGTACTTC. Its protein product is CASSPLALSSYEQYF.

The chain employs TRBV5-1 and TRBJ2-2; D gene uncertain. Deletions cut 2 bases from V and 4 bases from J, with 15 bases between. CDR3 size: 16 residues. Per germline, CDR1 SGHRS and CDR2 YFSETQ. The CDR3, as DNA: TGCGCCAGCAGCTTCAGTCAGGCCACAAGCACCGGGGAGCTGTTTTTT. It specifies CASSFSQATSTGELFF.

This chain joins TRBV9 and TRBJ1-2; no firm D call. The CDR3 runs to 14 residues. The germline V gene has CDR1 SGDLS and CDR2 YYNGEE. V lost 0 bases to trimming and J lost 4 bases, with 10 bases between them. CDR3 sequence reads: CASSVVPATYGYTF. In DNA, the CDR3 is TGTGCCAGCAGCGTAGTCCCAGCCACCTATGGCTACACCTTC. The complete variable domain, with remaining parts taken from reference TRBV9 and TRBJ1-2, reads DSGVTQTPKHLITATGQRVTLRCSPRSGDLSVYWYQQSLDQGLQFLIQYYNGEERAKGNILERFSAQQFPDLHSELNLSSLELGDSALYFCASSVVPATYGYTFGSGTRLTVV.